These T cell receptor beta chains were read from a single sample in a study of OX40 agonist ivuxolimab in advanced cancers. Assay used: immunoSEQ multiplex PCR; TCRdb lists only in-frame clones, some missing. The data show about 54,000 clones, approximately 90% seen once. Material: CD4+ or CD8+ T cells sorted from blood, obtained in a trial of the OX40 agonist ivuxolimab. Source of these receptors: an adult with an advanced solid tumor such as melanoma, head and neck, liver or kidney cancer. CDR3s include the opening cysteine and the closing phenylalanine or tryptophan. Fields, in order: D gene, clone size, V gene, J gene, CDR3 protein, CDR3 DNA. D genes are given only for firm matches. Expanded clones are given a class, and other clones once, few, many or no size at all.

>TRBD2|-|TRBV19|TRBJ2-3
CASSIGGGFSTDTQYF
TGTGCCAGTAGTATCGGGGGGGGATTCAGCACAGATACGCAGTATTTT
>-|few|TRBV18|TRBJ2-7
CASSPDRLTYEQYF
TGTGCCAGCTCACCAGACAGATTGACCTACGAGCAGTACTTC
>TRBD2|once|TRBV7-9|TRBJ2-7
CASSLVSSGTYEQYF
TGTGCCAGCAGCTTAGTTTCTAGCGGAACCTACGAGCAGTACTTC
>TRBD1|-|TRBV29-1|TRBJ1-1
CSVGPLQGERTEAFF
TGCAGCGTTGGGCCTCTACAGGGGGAAAGGACTGAAGCTTTCTTT
>TRBD1|-|TRBV7-2|TRBJ1-5
CASSLDRGQGQPQHF
TGTGCCAGCAGCTTGGACAGGGGGCAGGGTCAGCCCCAGCATTTT
>-|-|TRBV6-6|TRBJ1-5
CASSYSRYSNQPQHF
TGTGCCAGCAGTTACTCGAGGTATAGCAATCAGCCCCAGCATTTT
>-|-|TRBV7-6|TRBJ1-3
CASSLAGNTIYF
TGTGCCAGCAGCTTAGCCGGAAACACCATATATTTT
>-|-|TRBV4-1|TRBJ2-5
CASSQVPQGDLETQYF
TGCGCCAGCAGCCAAGTCCCGCAGGGCGATCTAGAGACCCAGTACTTC
>TRBD1|-|TRBV6-1|TRBJ2-7
CASKPRTGADEQYF
TGTGCCAGCAAACCCCGGACAGGGGCCGACGAGCAGTACTTC
>-|-|TRBV7-3|TRBJ2-7
CASSLLLGKQYF
TGTGCCAGCAGCTTATTGTTGGGAAAGCAGTACTTC
>-|-|TRBV9|TRBJ1-3
CASSAHPGVGSRRSGNTIYF
TGTGCCAGCAGCGCCCACCCGGGGGTGGGGTCGAGGCGCTCTGGAAACACCATATATTTT
>-|-|TRBV20-1|TRBJ1-1
CSARKTEAFF
TGCAGTGCCCGTAAAACGGAAGCTTTCTTT
>-|-|TRBV2|TRBJ2-5
CASRREQETQYF
TGTGCCAGCAGGAGGGAACAAGAGACCCAGTACTTC
>-|-|TRBV6-6|TRBJ1-5
CASSYSNRAGQPQHF
TGTGCCAGCAGTTACTCGAACAGGGCGGGGCAGCCCCAGCATTTT
>-|once|TRBV2|TRBJ1-1
CASRMRGAAFF
TGTGCCAGCAGGATGCGGGGGGCGGCTTTCTTT
>TRBD2|-|TRBV7-8|TRBJ2-5
CASIAPWGSGRTQYF
TGTGCCAGCATCGCACCCTGGGGCAGCGGGAGGACCCAGTACTTC
>TRBD2|-|TRBV5-1|TRBJ2-1
CASSFGLAGVYNEQFF
TGCGCCAGCAGCTTTGGGCTAGCGGGAGTCTACAATGAGCAGTTCTTC
>-|-|TRBV28|TRBJ1-3
CASSSRQNSGNTIYF
TGTGCCAGCAGTTCCCGACAGAACTCTGGAAACACCATATATTTT
>TRBD2|-|TRBV7-6|TRBJ2-7
CASSPLAGEAYEQYF
TGTGCCAGCAGCCCCCTAGCGGGAGAAGCCTACGAGCAGTACTTC
>-|once|TRBV5-6|TRBJ2-1
CASSLNPTGSSNEQFF
TGTGCCAGCAGCCTCAATCCGACAGGATCTAGCAATGAGCAGTTCTTC
>-|-|TRBV7-2|TRBJ1-2
CASTLRGGVYGYTF
TGTGCCAGCACCCTTCGGGGGGGAGTCTATGGCTACACCTTC
>-|-|TRBV6-1|TRBJ1-1
CASSDSRAGNTEAFF
TGTGCCAGCAGTGATAGCAGGGCGGGGAACACTGAAGCTTTCTTT
>-|-|TRBV27|TRBJ1-6
CASSLSYSFNSPLHF
TGTGCCAGCAGTCTCTCGTATAGCTTTAATTCACCCCTCCACTTT
>TRBD1|once|TRBV18|TRBJ2-1
CASSQQGGEQFF
TGTGCCAGCTCACAACAGGGGGGTGAGCAGTTCTTC
>TRBD1|once|TRBV7-9|TRBJ2-7
CASSLGTAYEQYF
TGTGCCAGCAGCTTGGGGACAGCCTACGAGCAGTACTTC
>-|-|TRBV7-8|TRBJ2-2
CASSLYSGGELFF
TGTGCCAGCAGCCTCTACTCGGGCGGGGAGCTGTTTTTT
>-|once|TRBV14|TRBJ1-3
CASSQGGTAVSGNTIYF
TGTGCCAGCAGCCAAGGCGGCACGGCAGTCTCTGGAAACACCATATATTTT
>-|-|TRBV28|TRBJ1-1
CASSPAGEVKAFF
TGTGCCAGCAGCCCAGCAGGGGAGGTTAAAGCTTTCTTT
>-|-|TRBV4-2|TRBJ2-1
CASSQDSGLQFF
TGTGCCAGCAGCCAAGATAGCGGCCTTCAATTCTTC
>-|-|TRBV21-1|TRBJ1-5
CASSKKGGFGAEQPQHF
TGTGCCAGCAGCAAAAAGGGGGGGTTTGGGGCCGAACAGCCCCAGCATTTT
>-|-|TRBV4-2|TRBJ1-3
CASSLGFHSGNTIYF
TGTGCCAGCAGCTTAGGCTTTCACTCTGGAAACACCATATATTTT
>TRBD1|-|TRBV18|TRBJ1-2
CASSPRPTGGDNYGYTF
TGTGCCAGCTCACCACGCCCAACAGGGGGGGATAACTATGGCTACACCTTC
>-|-|TRBV2|TRBJ2-1
CASSEAGETVQFF
TGTGCCAGCAGTGAAGCTGGCGAAACGGTGCAGTTCTTC
>-|-|TRBV21-1|TRBJ1-3
CASSSGTGSGNTIYF
TGTGCCAGCAGCAGCGGGACAGGGTCTGGAAACACCATATATTTT
>-|-|TRBV10-3|TRBJ1-6
CATSGGNSPLHF
TGTGCCACTTCCGGTGGGAATTCACCCCTCCACTTT
>-|-|TRBV5-1|TRBJ2-2
CASSPGGFVGRLANTGELFF
TGCGCCAGCAGCCCCGGTGGGTTTGTGGGGCGCCTCGCGAACACCGGGGAGCTGTTTTTT
>-|-|TRBV9|TRBJ2-1
CASSGGWTYNEQFF
TGTGCCAGCAGCGGGGGGTGGACCTACAATGAGCAGTTCTTC
>-|-|TRBV9|TRBJ2-3
CASSVKEGRPDTQYF
TGTGCCAGCAGCGTAAAAGAGGGGAGGCCAGATACGCAGTATTTT
>TRBD1|-|TRBV2|TRBJ1-4
CASRTGELFF
TGTGCCAGCAGGACAGGGGAACTGTTTTTT
>-|once|TRBV28|TRBJ1-4
CASSVSGPWTPQEYEKLFF
TGTGCCAGCAGTGTCTCTGGCCCCTGGACTCCACAAGAGTATGAAAAACTGTTTTTT
>-|-|TRBV14|TRBJ2-1
CASSRWGSPTEQFF
TGTGCCAGCAGTCGTTGGGGCAGTCCAACTGAGCAGTTCTTC
>-|-|TRBV5-6|TRBJ1-4
CASSSAISLEKLFF
TGTGCCAGCAGCTCGGCAATTTCTCTTGAAAAACTGTTTTTT
>-|-|TRBV6-6|TRBJ1-3
CASSYSWGGNTIYF
TGTGCCAGCAGTTACTCCTGGGGGGGAAACACCATATATTTT
>TRBD1|once|TRBV27|TRBJ1-4
CASSFVYGTGADEKLFF
TGTGCCAGCAGTTTCGTCTACGGGACAGGGGCCGATGAAAAACTGTTTTTT
>-|-|TRBV28|TRBJ2-6
CASSLWGISGANVLTF
TGTGCCAGCAGTTTATGGGGGATCTCTGGGGCCAACGTCCTGACTTTC
>TRBD2|-|TRBV9|TRBJ2-1
CASSVGTSGSRTYNEQFF
TGTGCCAGCAGCGTCGGGACTAGCGGGAGCCGTACCTACAATGAGCAGTTCTTC
>TRBD2|-|TRBV7-8|TRBJ2-4
CASSLVGGVKNIQYF
TGTGCCAGCAGCTTAGTTGGGGGGGTCAAAAACATTCAGTACTTC
>-|-|TRBV10-2|TRBJ1-1
CASSAAGRFEAFF
TGCGCCAGCAGTGCAGCGGGGAGGTTTGAAGCTTTCTTT
>-|-|TRBV7-9|TRBJ2-5
CASRRGIETQYF
TGTGCCAGCAGGAGAGGGATAGAGACCCAGTACTTC
>-|-|TRBV19|TRBJ2-7
CASSRSGPSYEQYF
TGTGCCAGTAGTAGGTCGGGACCGTCCTACGAGCAGTACTTC
>TRBD2|once|TRBV6-1|TRBJ2-1
CASSELAGGYNEQFF
TGTGCCAGCAGTGAACTAGCGGGGGGCTACAATGAGCAGTTCTTC
>TRBD1|-|TRBV5-6|TRBJ2-7
CASSYRDRASYEQYF
TGTGCCAGCAGCTACCGGGACAGGGCCTCCTACGAGCAGTACTTC
>-|-|TRBV29-1|TRBJ2-5
CSVDVPQAPQETQYF
TGCAGCGTTGACGTCCCCCAGGCTCCTCAAGAGACCCAGTACTTC
>-|-|TRBV5-1|TRBJ1-2
CASSLELGINYGYTF
TGCGCCAGCAGCTTGGAACTAGGGATCAACTATGGCTACACCTTC